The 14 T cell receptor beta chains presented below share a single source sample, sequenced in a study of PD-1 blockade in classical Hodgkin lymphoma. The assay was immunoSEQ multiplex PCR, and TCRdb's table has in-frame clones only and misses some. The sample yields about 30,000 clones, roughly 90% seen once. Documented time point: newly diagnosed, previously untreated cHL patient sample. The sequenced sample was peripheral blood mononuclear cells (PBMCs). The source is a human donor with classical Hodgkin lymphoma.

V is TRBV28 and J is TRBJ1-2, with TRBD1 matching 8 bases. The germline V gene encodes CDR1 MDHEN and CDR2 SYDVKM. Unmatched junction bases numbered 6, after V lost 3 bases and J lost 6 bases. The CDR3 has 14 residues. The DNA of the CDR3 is TGTGCCAGCAGTTTCTCAGGGGGCGCGGATGGCTACACCTTC. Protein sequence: CASSFSGGADGYTF.

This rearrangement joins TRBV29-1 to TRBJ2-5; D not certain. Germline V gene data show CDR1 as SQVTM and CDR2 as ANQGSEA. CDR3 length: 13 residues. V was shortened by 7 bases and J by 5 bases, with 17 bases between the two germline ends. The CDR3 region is CSAQGTPLETQYF. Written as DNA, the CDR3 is TGCAGCGCCCAAGGCACACCCCTTGAGACCCAGTACTTC.

The CDR3 spells CASSLFTSGRAVVNEQFF. CDR3 nucleotides: TGTGCCAGCAGCTTGTTTACTAGCGGGAGGGCCGTTGTAAATGAGCAGTTCTTC. The chain employs TRBV7-9 and TRBJ2-1; 13 positions match TRBD2. Germline V gives CDR1 SEHNR, CDR2 FQNEAQ (reference sequence). This CDR3 spans 18 amino acids. The V and J ends lost 3 bases and 7 bases, in that order; junction bases with no gene match: 12.

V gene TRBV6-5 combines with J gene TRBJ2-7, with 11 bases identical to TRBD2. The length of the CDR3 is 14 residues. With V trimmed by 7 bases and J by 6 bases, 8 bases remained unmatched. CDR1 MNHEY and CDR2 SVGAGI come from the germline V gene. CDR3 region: CASTPRLAGSEQYF. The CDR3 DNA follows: TGTGCCAGCACCCCGAGACTAGCGGGATCCGAGCAGTACTTC.

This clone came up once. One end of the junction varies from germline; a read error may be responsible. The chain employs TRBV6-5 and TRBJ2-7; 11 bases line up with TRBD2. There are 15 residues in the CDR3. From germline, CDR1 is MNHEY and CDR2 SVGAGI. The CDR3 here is CASSYVTSGTYAQYF. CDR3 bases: TGTGCCAGCAGTTACGTGACTAGCGGGACCTACGCGCAGTACTTC.

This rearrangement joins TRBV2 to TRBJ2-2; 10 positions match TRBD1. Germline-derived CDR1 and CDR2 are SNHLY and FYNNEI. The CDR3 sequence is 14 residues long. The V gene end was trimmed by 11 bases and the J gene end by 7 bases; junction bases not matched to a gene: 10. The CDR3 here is CAGSGQGQDGELFF. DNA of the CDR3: TGTGCCGGCTCGGGACAGGGGCAGGACGGGGAGCTGTTTTTT. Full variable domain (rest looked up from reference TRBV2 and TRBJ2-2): EPEVTQTPSHQVTQMGQEVILRCVPISNHLYFYWYRQILGQKVEFLVSFYNNEISEKSEIFDDQFSVERPDGSNFTLKIRSTKLEDSAMYFCAGSGQGQDGELFFGEGSRLTVL.

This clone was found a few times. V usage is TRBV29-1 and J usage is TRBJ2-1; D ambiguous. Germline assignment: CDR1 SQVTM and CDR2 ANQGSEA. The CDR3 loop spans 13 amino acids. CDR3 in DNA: TGCAGTTTTTCCCAAGGTGATAACAATGAGCAGTTCTTC. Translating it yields CSFSQGDNNEQFF.

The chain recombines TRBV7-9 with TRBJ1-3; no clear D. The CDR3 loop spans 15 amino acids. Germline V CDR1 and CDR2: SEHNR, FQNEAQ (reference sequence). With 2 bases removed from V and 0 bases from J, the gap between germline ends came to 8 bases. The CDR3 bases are TGTGCCAGCAGCTTAAGGGAATCCTCTGGAAACACCATATATTTT. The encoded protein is CASSLRESSGNTIYF.

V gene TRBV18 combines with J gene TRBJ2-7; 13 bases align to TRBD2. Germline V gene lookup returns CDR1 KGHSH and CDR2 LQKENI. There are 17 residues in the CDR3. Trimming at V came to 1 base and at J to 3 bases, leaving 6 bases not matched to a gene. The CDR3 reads CASSPLSGLAGSYEQYF. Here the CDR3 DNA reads TGTGCCAGCTCACCACTTTCGGGACTAGCGGGAAGCTACGAGCAGTACTTC.

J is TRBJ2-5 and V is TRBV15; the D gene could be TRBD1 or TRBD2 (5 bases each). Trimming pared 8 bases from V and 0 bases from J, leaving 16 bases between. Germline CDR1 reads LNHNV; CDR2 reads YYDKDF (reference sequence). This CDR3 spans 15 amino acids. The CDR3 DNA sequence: TGTGCCACCGGGATGGGGCGGGCGGACCAAGAGACCCAGTACTTC. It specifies CATGMGRADQETQYF.

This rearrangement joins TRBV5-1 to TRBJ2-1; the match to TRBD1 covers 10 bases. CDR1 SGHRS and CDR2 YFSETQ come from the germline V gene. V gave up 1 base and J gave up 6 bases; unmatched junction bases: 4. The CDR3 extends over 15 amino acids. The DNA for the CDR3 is TGCGCCAGCAGCTTGAGGACAGGGGGACCCAATGAGCAGTTCTTC. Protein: CASSLRTGGPNEQFF. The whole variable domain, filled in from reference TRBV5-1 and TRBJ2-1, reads KAGVTQTPRYLIKTRGQQVTLSCSPISGHRSVSWYQQTPGQGLQFLFEYFSETQRNKGNFPGRFSGRQFSNSRSEMNVSTLELGDSALYLCASSLRTGGPNEQFFGPGTRLTVL.

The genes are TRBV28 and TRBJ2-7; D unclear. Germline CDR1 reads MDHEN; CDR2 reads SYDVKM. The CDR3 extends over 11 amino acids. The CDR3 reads CSTGSSYEQYF. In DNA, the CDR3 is TGTTCTACGGGCAGCTCCTACGAGCAGTACTTC.

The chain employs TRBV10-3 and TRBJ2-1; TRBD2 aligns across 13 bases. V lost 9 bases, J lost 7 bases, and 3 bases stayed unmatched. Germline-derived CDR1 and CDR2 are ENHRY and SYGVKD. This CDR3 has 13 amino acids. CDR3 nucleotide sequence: TGTGCCATTTGGACTAGCGGGAGTAATGAGCAGTTCTTC. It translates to CAIWTSGSNEQFF.

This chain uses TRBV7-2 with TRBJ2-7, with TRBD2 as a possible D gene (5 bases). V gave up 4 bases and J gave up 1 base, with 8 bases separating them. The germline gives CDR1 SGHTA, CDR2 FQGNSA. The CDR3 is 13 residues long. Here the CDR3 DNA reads TGTGCCAGCAGCTCCGGGGTATCCTACGAGCAGTACTTC. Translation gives CASSSGVSYEQYF.